This T cell receptor beta chain was identified during a study of T cells in Graves' hyperthyroidism and ophthalmopathy. Amplification of TCR beta CDR3 regions was performed using RNA transcripts as template. HTBI primers drove first-round RT-PCR of the TCR CDR3. TCRdb re-called the multiplex PCR reads through MiXCR, storing one row per CDR3 protein. The profile covers 700,000 to 850,000 distinct CDR3 sequences, with about 35% appearing a single time and roughly 30% taken by the ten largest. Trimming took 5 bases from V and 4 from J, leaving 20 bases between them. The CDR3 is made up of 16 amino acids. The germline CDR1 and CDR2 sequences are SGHTA and FQGNSA.

The sequence came from a woman aged 35 to 49 with Graves' hyperthyroidism. V is TRBV7-2 and J is TRBJ1-2, with TRBD1 as a possible D gene (6 bases). What was sequenced was blood. The CDR3: CASSQGGNLGVYGYTF. In DNA, the CDR3 is TGTGCCAGCAGCCAAGGGGGAAACCTTGGGGTCTATGGCTACACCTTC.